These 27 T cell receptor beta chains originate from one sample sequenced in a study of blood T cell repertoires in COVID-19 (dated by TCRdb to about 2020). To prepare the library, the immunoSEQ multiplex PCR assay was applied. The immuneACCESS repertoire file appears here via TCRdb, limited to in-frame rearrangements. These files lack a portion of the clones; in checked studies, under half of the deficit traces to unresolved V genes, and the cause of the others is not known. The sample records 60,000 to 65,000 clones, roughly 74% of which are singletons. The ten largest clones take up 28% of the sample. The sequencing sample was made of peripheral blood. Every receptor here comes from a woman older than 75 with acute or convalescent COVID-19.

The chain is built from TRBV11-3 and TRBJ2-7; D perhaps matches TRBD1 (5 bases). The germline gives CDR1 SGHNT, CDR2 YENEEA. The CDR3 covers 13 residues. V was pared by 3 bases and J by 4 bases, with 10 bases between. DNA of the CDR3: TGTGCCAGCAGCTTTGGGGCAGGGTACGAGCAGTACTTC. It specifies CASSFGAGYEQYF.

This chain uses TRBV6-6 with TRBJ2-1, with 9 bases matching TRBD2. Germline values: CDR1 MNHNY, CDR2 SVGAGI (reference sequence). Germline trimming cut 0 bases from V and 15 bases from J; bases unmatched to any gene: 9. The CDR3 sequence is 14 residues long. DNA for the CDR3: TGTGCCAGCAGTTACTCAGGACTAGCGCCACAGCCGTTCTTC. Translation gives CASSYSGLAPQPFF.

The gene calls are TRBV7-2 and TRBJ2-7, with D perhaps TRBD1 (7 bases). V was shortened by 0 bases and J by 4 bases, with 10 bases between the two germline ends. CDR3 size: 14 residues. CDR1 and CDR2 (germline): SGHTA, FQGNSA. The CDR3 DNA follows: TGTGCCAGCAGCTTAGCGACAGGGAGGTACGAGCAGTACTTC. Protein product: CASSLATGRYEQYF.

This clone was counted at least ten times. This CDR3 reads CASSDPGQGNEKLFF. The CDR3 DNA is TGTGCCAGCAGCGACCCGGGACAGGGTAATGAAAAACTGTTTTTT. This chain links TRBV11-1 with TRBJ1-4, with 9 bases aligning to TRBD1. The V segment lost 5 bases and the J segment 4 bases; nucleotides outside the gene matches: 5. The CDR3 runs 15 residues. CDR1 and CDR2 from the germline V gene are SGHAT and FQDESV (reference sequence).

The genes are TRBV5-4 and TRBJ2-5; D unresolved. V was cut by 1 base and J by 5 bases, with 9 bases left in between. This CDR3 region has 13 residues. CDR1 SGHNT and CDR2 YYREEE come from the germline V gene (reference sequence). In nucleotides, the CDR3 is TGTGCCAGCAGCTTGCCGGGTTGGGAGACCCAGTACTTC. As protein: CASSLPGWETQYF.

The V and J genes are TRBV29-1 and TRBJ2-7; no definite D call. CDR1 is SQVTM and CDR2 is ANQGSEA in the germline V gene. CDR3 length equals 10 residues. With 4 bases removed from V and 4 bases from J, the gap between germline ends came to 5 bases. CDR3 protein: CSVGIYEQYF. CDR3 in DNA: TGCAGCGTTGGTATTTACGAGCAGTACTTC.

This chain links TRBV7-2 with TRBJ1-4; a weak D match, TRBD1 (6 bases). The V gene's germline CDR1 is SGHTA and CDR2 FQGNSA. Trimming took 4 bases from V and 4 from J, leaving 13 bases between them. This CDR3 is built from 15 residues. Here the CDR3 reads CASSSQQGINEKLFF. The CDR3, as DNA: TGTGCCAGCAGCTCTCAACAGGGAATTAATGAAAAACTGTTTTTT.

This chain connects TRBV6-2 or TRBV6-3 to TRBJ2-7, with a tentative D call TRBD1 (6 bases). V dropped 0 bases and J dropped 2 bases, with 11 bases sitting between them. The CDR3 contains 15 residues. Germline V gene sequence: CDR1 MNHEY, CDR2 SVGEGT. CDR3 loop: CASSYSGTPTYEQYF. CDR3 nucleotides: TGTGCCAGCAGTTACTCCGGGACACCTACCTACGAGCAGTACTTC.

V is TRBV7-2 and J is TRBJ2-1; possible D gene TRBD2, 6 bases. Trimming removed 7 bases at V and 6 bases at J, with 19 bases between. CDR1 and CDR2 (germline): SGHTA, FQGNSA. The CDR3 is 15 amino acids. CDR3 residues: CASKKLATRVNEQFF. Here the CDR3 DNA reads TGTGCCAGCAAAAAACTAGCTACCAGGGTCAATGAGCAGTTCTTC.

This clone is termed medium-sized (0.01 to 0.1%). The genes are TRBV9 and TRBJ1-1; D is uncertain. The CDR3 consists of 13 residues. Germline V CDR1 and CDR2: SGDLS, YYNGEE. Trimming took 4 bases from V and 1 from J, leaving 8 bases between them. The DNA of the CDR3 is TGTGCCAGCAGCCCCCGGTCGAACACTGAAGCTTTCTTT. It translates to CASSPRSNTEAFF.

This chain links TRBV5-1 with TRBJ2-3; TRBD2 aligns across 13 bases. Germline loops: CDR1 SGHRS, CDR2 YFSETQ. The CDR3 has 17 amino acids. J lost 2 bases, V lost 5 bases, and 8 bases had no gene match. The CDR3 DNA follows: TGCGCCAGCAGGGAGACTAGCGGGAGGTTATCCACAGATACGCAGTATTTT. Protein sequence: CASRETSGRLSTDTQYF.

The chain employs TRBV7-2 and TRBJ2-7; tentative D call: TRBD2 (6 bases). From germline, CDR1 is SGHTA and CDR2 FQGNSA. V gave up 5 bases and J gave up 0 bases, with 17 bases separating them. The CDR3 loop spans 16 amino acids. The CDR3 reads CASSPEAAGNSYEQYF. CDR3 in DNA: TGTGCCAGCAGCCCGGAGGCGGCGGGGAACTCCTACGAGCAGTACTTC. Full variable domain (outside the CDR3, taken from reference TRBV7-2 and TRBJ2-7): GAGVSQSPSNKVTEKGKDVELRCDPISGHTALYWYRQSLGQGLEFLIYFQGNSAPDKSGLPSDRFSAERTGGSVSTLTIQRTQQEDSAVYLCASSPEAAGNSYEQYFGPGTRLTVT.

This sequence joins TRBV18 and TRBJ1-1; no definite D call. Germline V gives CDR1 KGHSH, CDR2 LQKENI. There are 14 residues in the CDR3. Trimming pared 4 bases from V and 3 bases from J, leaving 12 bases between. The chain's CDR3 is CASSLGGRDTEAFF. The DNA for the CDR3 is TGTGCCAGCTCACTGGGAGGGAGGGACACTGAAGCTTTCTTT. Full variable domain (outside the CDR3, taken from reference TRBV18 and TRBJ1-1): NAGVMQNPRHLVRRRGQEARLRCSPMKGHSHVYWYRQLPEEGLKFMVYLQKENIIDESGMPKERFSAEFPKEGPSILRIQQVVRGDSAAYFCASSLGGRDTEAFFGQGTRLTVV.

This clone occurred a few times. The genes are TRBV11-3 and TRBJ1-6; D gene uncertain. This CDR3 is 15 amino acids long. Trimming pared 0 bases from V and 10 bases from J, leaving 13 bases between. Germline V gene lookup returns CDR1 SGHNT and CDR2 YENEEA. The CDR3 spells CASSLDGGIRSPLHF. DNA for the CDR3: TGTGCCAGCAGCTTAGATGGAGGGATCCGATCACCCCTCCACTTT.

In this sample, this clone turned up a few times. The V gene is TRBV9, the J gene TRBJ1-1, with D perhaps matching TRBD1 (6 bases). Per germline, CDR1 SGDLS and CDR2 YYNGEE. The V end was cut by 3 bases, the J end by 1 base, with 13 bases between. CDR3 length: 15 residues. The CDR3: CASSAETGRNTEAFF. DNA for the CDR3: TGTGCCAGCAGCGCCGAGACAGGCCGGAACACTGAAGCTTTCTTT.

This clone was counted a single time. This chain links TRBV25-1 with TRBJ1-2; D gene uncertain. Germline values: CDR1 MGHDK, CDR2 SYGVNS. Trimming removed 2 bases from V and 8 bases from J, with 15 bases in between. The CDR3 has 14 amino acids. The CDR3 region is CASSEPGRFTGYTF. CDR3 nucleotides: TGTGCCAGCAGTGAACCCGGCAGGTTTACCGGCTACACCTTC.

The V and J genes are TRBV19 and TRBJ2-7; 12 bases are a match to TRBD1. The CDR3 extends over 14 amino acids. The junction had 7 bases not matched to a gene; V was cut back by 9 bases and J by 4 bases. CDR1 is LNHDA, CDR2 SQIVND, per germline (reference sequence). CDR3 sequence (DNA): TGTGCCAGCTCCCGGGACAGGGGGCGGTACGAGCAGTACTTC. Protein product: CASSRDRGRYEQYF. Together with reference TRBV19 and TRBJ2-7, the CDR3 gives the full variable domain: DGGITQSPKYLFRKEGQNVTLSCEQNLNHDAMYWYRQDPGQGLRLIYYSQIVNDFQKGDIAEGYSVSREKKESFPLTVTSAQKNPTAFYLCASSRDRGRYEQYFGPGTRLTVT.

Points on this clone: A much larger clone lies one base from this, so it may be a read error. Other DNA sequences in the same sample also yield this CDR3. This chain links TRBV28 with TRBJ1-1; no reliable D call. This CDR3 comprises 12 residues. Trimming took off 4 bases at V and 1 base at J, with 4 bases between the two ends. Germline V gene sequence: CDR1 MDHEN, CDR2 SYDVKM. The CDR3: CASSSGNTEAFF. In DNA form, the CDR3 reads TGTGCCAGCAGTTCAGGGAACACTGAAGCTTTCTTT.

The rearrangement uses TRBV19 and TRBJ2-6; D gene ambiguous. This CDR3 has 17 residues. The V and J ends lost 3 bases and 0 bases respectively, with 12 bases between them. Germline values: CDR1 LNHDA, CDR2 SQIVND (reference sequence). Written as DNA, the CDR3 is TGTGCCAGTAGTATCTCTGGGCGTAGCTCTGGGGCCAACGTCCTGACTTTC. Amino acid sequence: CASSISGRSSGANVLTF.

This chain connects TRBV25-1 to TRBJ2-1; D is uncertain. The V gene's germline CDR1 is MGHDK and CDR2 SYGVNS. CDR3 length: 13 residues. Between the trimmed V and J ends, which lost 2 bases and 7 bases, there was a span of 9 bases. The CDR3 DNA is TGTGCCAGCAGTGAACGCAGGTTGAATGAGCAGTTCTTC. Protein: CASSERRLNEQFF.

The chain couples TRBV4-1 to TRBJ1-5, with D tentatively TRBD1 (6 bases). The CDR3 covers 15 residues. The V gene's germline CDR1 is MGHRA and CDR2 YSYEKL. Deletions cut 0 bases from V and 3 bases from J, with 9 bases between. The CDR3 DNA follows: TGCGCCAGCAGCCAAGACCGGGACACCAATCAGCCCCAGCATTTT. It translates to CASSQDRDTNQPQHF.

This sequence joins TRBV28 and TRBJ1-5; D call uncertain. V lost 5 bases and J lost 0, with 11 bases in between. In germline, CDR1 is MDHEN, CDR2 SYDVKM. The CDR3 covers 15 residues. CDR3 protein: CASSLGLISNQPQHF. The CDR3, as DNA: TGTGCCAGCAGTCTCGGACTGATTAGCAATCAGCCCCAGCATTTT.

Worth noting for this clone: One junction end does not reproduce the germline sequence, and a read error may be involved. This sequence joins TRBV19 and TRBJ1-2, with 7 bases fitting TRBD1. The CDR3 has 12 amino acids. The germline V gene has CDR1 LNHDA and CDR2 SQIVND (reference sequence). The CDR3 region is CASSIGQGKEAF. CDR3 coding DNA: TGTGCCAGTAGTATAGGACAGGGCAAAGAGGCCTTC.

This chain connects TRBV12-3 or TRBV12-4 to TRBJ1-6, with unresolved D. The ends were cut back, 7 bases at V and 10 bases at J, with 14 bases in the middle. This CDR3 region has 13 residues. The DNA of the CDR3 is TGTGCCAGCATTACGTCGGGTGGCTCACCCCTCCACTTT. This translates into CASITSGGSPLHF.

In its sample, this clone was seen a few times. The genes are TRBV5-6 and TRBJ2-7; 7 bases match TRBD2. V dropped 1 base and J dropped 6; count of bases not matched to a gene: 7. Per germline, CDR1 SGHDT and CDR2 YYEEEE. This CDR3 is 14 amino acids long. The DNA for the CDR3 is TGTGCCAGCAGCTTGTTGCGCGGGAGAGGCGAGCAGTACTTC. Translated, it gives CASSLLRGRGEQYF.

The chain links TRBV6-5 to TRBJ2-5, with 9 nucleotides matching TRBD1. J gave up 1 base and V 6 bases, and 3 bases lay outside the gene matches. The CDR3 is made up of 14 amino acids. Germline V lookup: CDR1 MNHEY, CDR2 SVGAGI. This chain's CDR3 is CASRHRGPQETQYF. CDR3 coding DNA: TGTGCCAGCAGACACAGGGGGCCCCAAGAGACCCAGTACTTC.

The CDR3 is CASGLEAGSNNEQFF. The CDR3 DNA follows: TGCGCCAGCGGCCTCGAGGCAGGGTCAAACAATGAGCAGTTCTTC. The chain carries TRBV5-1 and TRBJ2-1; D may be TRBD1 (5 bases). From germline, CDR1 is SGHRS and CDR2 YFSETQ. The ends were cut back, 7 bases at V and 5 bases at J, with 19 bases in the middle. The CDR3 runs 15 residues. Full variable domain (outside the CDR3, taken from reference TRBV5-1 and TRBJ2-1): KAGVTQTPRYLIKTRGQQVTLSCSPISGHRSVSWYQQTPGQGLQFLFEYFSETQRNKGNFPGRFSGRQFSNSRSEMNVSTLELGDSALYLCASGLEAGSNNEQFFGPGTRLTVL.